The 15 T cell receptor beta chains in this list originate from one sample, sequenced in a study of T cells after yellow fever vaccination. One entry per CDR3 protein results from TCRdb running MiXCR on the 5' RACE reads. The sample lists 180,000 or so distinct CDR3 sequences, approximately 11% occurring once. The sequencing here drew on CD8+ T cells sorted from PBMCs, taken 15 days after the yellow fever booster vaccination. Source of these receptors: a young man who received the YFV17D yellow fever vaccine.

This clonotype has only a few counts. The CDR3 DNA sequence: TGTGCCAGCAGTTACGGGGGACAGTACGAGCAGTACTTC. It translates to CASSYGGQYEQYF. V usage is TRBV6-6 and J usage is TRBJ2-7, with 7 bases aligning to TRBD1. Germline V gene data show CDR1 as MNHNY and CDR2 as SVGAGI (reference sequence). Trimming removed 2 bases from V and 4 bases from J; junction bases left unmatched: 2. The CDR3 extends over 13 amino acids.

About this clonotype: Just one base apart from a much larger clone, this may be a read error. The chain is built from TRBV7-9 and TRBJ2-1; 11 bases align to TRBD1. Germline CDR1 SEHNR, CDR2 FQNEAQ (reference sequence). Losses at the gene ends were 4 bases for V and 12 bases for J; bases not matched to a gene: 11. This CDR3 spans 15 amino acids. The CDR3 reads CASSSGQGAGDVQFF. CDR3 coding DNA: TGTGCCAGCAGCTCCGGACAGGGGGCCGGGGATGTGCAGTTCTTC.

The CDR3 is CASSYVAGGHYEQYF. The CDR3, as DNA: TGTGCCAGCAGTTACGTCGCAGGGGGCCACTACGAGCAGTACTTC. The chain carries TRBV6-2 or TRBV6-3 and TRBJ2-7, with 8 bases aligning to TRBD1. The CDR3 length is 15 residues. Germline CDR1 and CDR2: MNHEY and SVGEGT. Germline trimming cut 2 bases from V and 3 bases from J; bases unmatched to any gene: 6.

This clonotype was detected many times. This chain joins TRBV20-1 and TRBJ2-5, with D unclear. Trimming cost V 6 bases and J 1 base, with 12 bases left between them. CDR1 and CDR2 from the germline V gene are DFQATT and SNEGSKA (reference sequence). The CDR3 has 13 amino acids. The CDR3 region is CSAFEPIQETQYF. CDR3 coding DNA: TGCAGTGCGTTTGAACCTATCCAAGAGACCCAGTACTTC.

This clonotype has at least ten counts. The genes are TRBV12-3 or TRBV12-4 and TRBJ1-1; tentatively, D is TRBD1 (6 bases). Trimming stripped 4 bases from V and 3 bases from J, with 15 bases between. The CDR3 runs to 15 residues. The CDR3 reads CASSSPPTGYTEAFF. CDR3 DNA sequence: TGTGCCAGCAGTTCCCCTCCCACAGGGTACACTGAAGCTTTCTTT.

The CDR3 nucleotides are TGTGCCAGCAGCTTGACCGGTCGATATAGTGGCTACACCTTC. It codes for CASSLTGRYSGYTF. The chain employs TRBV5-4 and TRBJ1-2; D is uncertain. The CDR3 runs to 14 residues. V was pared by 1 base and J by 7 bases, with 14 bases between. Per germline, CDR1 SGHNT and CDR2 YYREEE (reference sequence).

This chain joins TRBV14 and TRBJ2-2, with D maybe TRBD2 (5 bases). Per the germline V gene, CDR1 is SGHDN and CDR2 is FVKESK. V shed 0 bases and J shed 2 bases, with 13 bases lying between them. The CDR3 totals 17 residues. The CDR3 DNA reads as TGTGCCAGCAGCCAAGATTTGTCCGGGATCAACACCGGGGAGCTGTTTTTT. The encoded protein is CASSQDLSGINTGELFF.

The chain uses TRBV7-2 and TRBJ2-2; D gene unclear. The V and J ends lost 5 bases and 2 bases respectively, with 9 bases between them. Germline CDR1 is SGHTA and CDR2 is FQGNSA. The CDR3 covers 14 residues. The CDR3 DNA follows: TGTGCCAGCAGCGTCTACCTAAACACCGGGGAGCTGTTTTTT. Its translation: CASSVYLNTGELFF. Full variable domain (rest looked up from reference TRBV7-2 and TRBJ2-2): GAGVSQSPSNKVTEKGKDVELRCDPISGHTALYWYRQSLGQGLEFLIYFQGNSAPDKSGLPSDRFSAERTGGSVSTLTIQRTQQEDSAVYLCASSVYLNTGELFFGEGSRLTVL.

The chain joins TRBV11-2 to TRBJ2-1; TRBD2 matches 7 bases. The germline V gene has CDR1 SGHAT and CDR2 FQNNGV. This CDR3 region has 15 residues. V dropped 5 bases and J dropped 5; count of bases not matched to a gene: 9. The CDR3 DNA sequence: TGTGCCAGCAGCCGATGGGGGGGTTCGGACAATGAGCAGTTCTTC. Translated: CASSRWGGSDNEQFF.

This rearrangement joins TRBV5-5 to TRBJ1-1; no clear D. CDR3 length: 15 residues. V gave up 0 bases and J gave up 1 base, with 10 bases separating them. CDR1 and CDR2 from the germline V gene are SGHKS and YYEKEE (reference sequence). As DNA, the CDR3 is TGTGCCAGCAGCTTGGCCTTCACGGCGAACACTGAAGCTTTCTTT. It codes for CASSLAFTANTEAFF.

The chain links TRBV9 to TRBJ2-3; D may be TRBD1 (6 bases). The CDR3 consists of 15 residues. Germline V gene sequence: CDR1 SGDLS, CDR2 YYNGEE. V gave up 3 bases and J gave up 1 base, with 12 bases separating them. The CDR3 DNA reads TGTGCCAGCAGCGGACAGGTCTCTGGCACAGATACGCAGTATTTT. Encoded protein: CASSGQVSGTDTQYF.

The V gene is TRBV12-5, the J gene TRBJ1-4; D is undetermined. The ends were cut back, 0 bases at V and 8 bases at J, with 10 bases in the middle. CDR1 and CDR2 (germline): LGHNT, FRNRAP. The CDR3 spans 14 residues. CDR3 in DNA: TGTGCTAGTGGTTTGGTAGCCCTGAGAGAAAAACTGTTTTTT. Amino acid sequence: CASGLVALREKLFF.

The chain joins TRBV21-1 to TRBJ1-1; TRBD1, the D gene given by the table, was not confirmed from the DNA. TRBV21-1 is a known pseudogene. CDR3 length equals 17 residues. CDR3 protein: CASSKAGIRWDITEALF. CDR3 DNA sequence: TGTGCCAGCAGCAAAGCGGGCATCCGGTGGGACATCACTGAAGCTCTCTTT.

The chain recombines TRBV5-6 with TRBJ2-3; 9 nucleotides match TRBD2. V shed 4 bases and J 5 bases; nucleotides not matched to a gene: 14. Germline V gives CDR1 SGHDT, CDR2 YYEEEE. The CDR3 extends over 17 amino acids. CDR3 sequence: CASSPTGGGAFIDTQYF. In DNA form, the CDR3 reads TGTGCCAGCAGCCCCACCGGCGGGGGGGCCTTTATAGATACGCAGTATTTT. The whole variable domain, remainder taken from reference TRBV5-6 and TRBJ2-3, is DAGVTQSPTHLIKTRGQQVTLRCSPKSGHDTVSWYQQALGQGPQFIFQYYEEEERQRGNFPDRFSGHQFPNYSSELNVNALLLGDSALYLCASSPTGGGAFIDTQYFGPGTRLTVL.

The J gene is TRBJ2-3, the V gene TRBV7-9; tentative D call: TRBD2 (6 bases). CDR1 is SEHNR and CDR2 is FQNEAQ in the germline V gene (reference sequence). Trimming cost V 1 base and J 8 bases, with 25 bases left between them. This CDR3 region has 18 residues. The CDR3 coding sequence is TGTGCCAGCAGCTTAGTTTGGGTCGCGGAGGGACGCAGCGGTACGCAGTATTTT. Its protein is CASSLVWVAEGRSGTQYF.